This T cell receptor (beta chain) was sequenced in a study of blood T cell repertoires in COVID-19. Sequencing was performed with immunoSEQ multiplex PCR; in TCRdb, only in-frame clones are kept and a portion is missing. The top ten hold under 6% of the sample, which has over 130,000 clones, over 65% seen once. The TCR comes from a woman older than 75 with active or convalescent COVID-19. The specimen sequenced was peripheral blood.

CDR3: CASSVGDRPNEKLFF. The DNA of the CDR3 is TGTGCCAGCAGCGTAGGGGACAGGCCTAATGAAAAACTGTTTTTT. The chain recombines TRBV9 with TRBJ1-4; 8 bases fit TRBD1. The CDR3 extends over 15 amino acids. Trimming cost V 0 bases and J 3 bases; bases outside gene matches: 1. Germline loops: CDR1 SGDLS, CDR2 YYNGEE.